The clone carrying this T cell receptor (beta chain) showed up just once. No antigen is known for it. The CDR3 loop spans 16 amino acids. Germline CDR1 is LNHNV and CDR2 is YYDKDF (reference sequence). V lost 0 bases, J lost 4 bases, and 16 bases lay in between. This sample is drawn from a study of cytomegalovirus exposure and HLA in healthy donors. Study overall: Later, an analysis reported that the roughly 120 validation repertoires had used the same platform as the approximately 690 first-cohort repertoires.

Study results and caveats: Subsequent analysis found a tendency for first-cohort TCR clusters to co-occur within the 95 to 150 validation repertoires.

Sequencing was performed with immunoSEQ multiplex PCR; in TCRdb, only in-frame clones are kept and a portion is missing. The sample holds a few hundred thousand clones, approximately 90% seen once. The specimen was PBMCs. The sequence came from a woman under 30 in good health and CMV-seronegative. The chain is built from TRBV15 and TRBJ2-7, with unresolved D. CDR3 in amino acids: CATSRDGQKPNYEQYF. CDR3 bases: TGTGCCACCAGCAGAGATGGGCAGAAACCAAATTACGAGCAGTACTTC.